This T cell receptor (beta chain) derives from a study of T cell changes during pregnancy in multiple sclerosis (dated by TCRdb to about 2019). Background on the whole study: In women with multiple sclerosis, the researchers looked at how the T cell repertoire shifted as pregnancy progressed.

The germline V gene supplies CDR1 MGHRA and CDR2 YSYEKL. The CDR3 numbers 18 residues from cysteine through phenylalanine. The DNA shown is the 54-base CDR3, in frame from base 1. The trim is 3 bases for V and 1 base for J, with a gap of 19 bases between the germline ends. To note about this clone: Its target antigen remains unknown. Per-base qualities were not stored, and no clone one base away is much larger.

The method behind the library was the immunoSEQ multiplex PCR assay. This is the immuneACCESS table as TCRdb keeps it, with only in-frame sequences that have V and J called. A part of the clones is gone; compared with another copy, unresolved V genes explain less than half, and the rest is unexplained. The table for this sample lists approximately 44,000 clones; less than 95% of them were counted only once. Clones ranked in the top ten supply roughly 0.49% of the sample. The receptor chain draws on TRBV4-1 and TRBJ2-4; the best D guess is TRBD1, with 7 bases matching. This TCR was recovered from a female donor with multiple sclerosis, enrolled in a pregnancy study. The sample here was CD4+ T cells from peripheral blood mononuclear cells, taken in the third trimester of pregnancy. The CDR3 amino acid sequence is: CASSQGGARGRAKNIQYF. The bases read TGCGCCAGCAGCCAGGGCGGGGCGAGGGGGCGCGCCAAAAACATTCAGTACTTC.